The 3 T cell receptor beta chains reported below all come from one sample, sequenced in a study of OX40 agonist ivuxolimab in advanced cancers. Data came from immunoSEQ multiplex PCR; TCRdb stores just in-frame clones and leaves some out. The data contain around 70,000 clones, around 90% of them seen just once; the ten biggest clones take up 5.9%. This specimen was CD4+ or CD8+ T cells sorted from blood, taken in a trial of the OX40 agonist ivuxolimab. The receptors were gathered from an adult with an advanced solid tumor such as melanoma, head and neck, liver or kidney cancer.

This clone was found once. This sequence joins TRBV6-4 and TRBJ2-1, with TRBD2 identical over 10 bases. Germline V gene lookup returns CDR1 MRHNA and CDR2 SNTAGT. There are 15 residues in the CDR3. Trimming took 3 bases from V and 4 from J; bases not matched to a gene: 3. The CDR3 is CASSESGGEYNEQFF. CDR3 DNA sequence: TGTGCCAGCAGTGAGAGCGGGGGGGAATACAATGAGCAGTTCTTC.

This chain joins TRBV7-6 and TRBJ2-3; 7 bases agree with TRBD2. This CDR3 has 14 residues. The trim removed 5 bases at V and 6 bases at J, leaving 8 bases unmatched. Germline CDR1 SGHVS, CDR2 FNYEAQ. In DNA, the CDR3 is TGTGCCAGCAGCCCTTGGACTAGAAGCGATACGCAGTATTTT. This codes for CASSPWTRSDTQYF.

The chain employs TRBV6-5 and TRBJ2-1, with D maybe TRBD1 (6 bases). Germline V CDR1 and CDR2: MNHEY, SVGAGI. This CDR3 has 13 amino acids. V lost 5 bases and J 4 bases, leaving 9 bases between the germline ends. In DNA form, the CDR3 reads TGTGCCAGCAGTCCCCAGGGGTACAATGAGCAGTTCTTC. Residues: CASSPQGYNEQFF.